Described below is a single T cell receptor (beta chain) sequence and its context. Antigen specificity is unknown. The sample belongs to a study of somatic mutations in cytotoxic T cells in rheumatoid arthritis. Study overall: A subset of V beta antibody-stained T-cell populations was isolated by flow sorting, reaching nearly 100% purity, and this subset included V beta1+ cells that went on to TCRB sequencing. Study-wide results and limits: Healthy controls did not share the age-linked increase in CD8+ clonality seen in rheumatoid arthritis patients.

The V gene end was trimmed by 0 bases and the J gene end by 2 bases; junction bases not matched to a gene: 0. The CDR3 sequence is 15 residues long. CDR1 is MDHEN and CDR2 is SYDVKM in the germline V gene. Using immunoSEQ multiplex PCR, the repertoire was profiled, and TCRdb retains in-frame clones only, with some absent. The sample holds 3,500 to 5,000 clones, roughly nine tenths seen once. The sequence derives from a woman aged 70-85 years with rheumatoid arthritis. The sequencing sample was made of CD8+ T cells sorted from blood. The rearrangement uses TRBV28 and TRBJ1-5, with 8 bases that match TRBD1. As DNA, the CDR3 is TGTGCCAGCAGTTTATGGACAGGGGGCAATCAGCCCCAGCATTTT. This sequence encodes CASSLWTGGNQPQHF.